One sample yielded the 18 T cell receptor beta chains listed below, sequenced in a study of identical twins. TCRdb redid the calling of the 5' RACE reads with MiXCR, one entry per CDR3 protein. Of under 900,000 distinct CDR3 sequences listed, roughly 18% are singletons. These data were also reused for a study on T cells expressing NK-cell markers.

Sequencing was performed on PBMCs. Receptor source: a woman aged 18-29 years in good health.

This sequence joins TRBV12-3 or TRBV12-4 and TRBJ2-6; 7 positions match TRBD1. V trimming: 6 bases; J trimming: 0 bases; junction bases outside the gene matches: 5. The CDR3 has 16 amino acids. The CDR3 DNA reads TGTGCCAGCAGCGGGACAGCCTCCTCTGGGGCCAACGTCCTGACTTTC. The encoded protein is CASSGTASSGANVLTF.

This clonotype turned up a few times. V gene TRBV5-1 combines with J gene TRBJ2-3; D is perhaps TRBD2 (6 bases). Trimming took off 2 bases at V and 0 bases at J, with 10 bases between the two ends. Germline V gives CDR1 SGHRS, CDR2 YFSETQ. This CDR3 comprises 15 residues. The CDR3 nucleotides are TGCGCCAGCAGCTTTCAGGGACTGAGCACAGATACGCAGTATTTT. This encodes CASSFQGLSTDTQYF.

V usage is TRBV10-3 and J usage is TRBJ2-5; the D call may be TRBD1 or TRBD2 (5 bases each). This CDR3 has 14 amino acids. Trimming stripped 7 bases from V and 5 bases from J, with 17 bases between. Germline CDR1 reads ENHRY; CDR2 reads SYGVKD. The CDR3: CAITQGGAVETQYF. The CDR3 DNA reads as TGTGCCATCACTCAGGGTGGAGCGGTGGAGACCCAGTACTTC.

In its sample, this clonotype was seen a few times. CDR3 protein: CASSQGIQETQYF. The CDR3 DNA reads as TGCGCCAGCAGCCAAGGAATTCAAGAGACCCAGTACTTC. This chain links TRBV4-3 with TRBJ2-5; D gene uncertain. V was trimmed by 1 base and J by 2 bases, leaving 5 bases between them. The CDR3 runs 13 residues. Germline-derived CDR1 and CDR2 are LGHNA and YSLEER.

Ten or more counts support this clonotype. This CDR3 is CSANRDSYNEQFF. Written as DNA, the CDR3 is TGCAGTGCTAACCGGGACAGCTACAATGAGCAGTTCTTC. The chain couples TRBV20-1 to TRBJ2-1; 7 bases map to TRBD1. The V segment lost 4 bases and the J segment 3 bases; nucleotides outside the gene matches: 3. The germline V gene encodes CDR1 DFQATT and CDR2 SNEGSKA (reference sequence). CDR3 length equals 13 residues.

The rearrangement links TRBV18 to TRBJ2-1, with D perhaps matching TRBD2 (6 bases). From germline, CDR1 is KGHSH and CDR2 LQKENI. This CDR3 has 17 residues. V was trimmed by 2 bases and J by 2 bases, leaving 16 bases between them. The CDR3 coding sequence is TGTGCCAGCTCACCAGGGGGGTTCGTAAAAACCTACAATGAGCAGTTCTTC. Translating it yields CASSPGGFVKTYNEQFF.

This chain joins TRBV20-1 and TRBJ2-2, with 7 bases identical to TRBD1. J gave up 1 base and V 5 bases, and 1 base lay outside the gene matches. Germline values: CDR1 DFQATT, CDR2 SNEGSKA (reference sequence). CDR3 size: 13 residues. The CDR3 is CSAGTVNTGELFF. In DNA form, the CDR3 reads TGCAGTGCTGGGACAGTGAACACCGGGGAGCTGTTTTTT.

The chain joins TRBV5-1 to TRBJ2-1; D possibly uses TRBD1 or TRBD2 (5 bases each). V was trimmed by 4 bases and J by 3 bases, leaving 14 bases between them. This CDR3 is built from 15 residues. Germline V lookup: CDR1 SGHRS, CDR2 YFSETQ. CDR3 sequence reads: CASSGRDANYNEQFF. CDR3 nucleotide sequence: TGCGCCAGCAGCGGCCGGGACGCCAACTACAATGAGCAGTTCTTC.

This clonotype has more than one count but fewer than ten. The chain links TRBV12-3 or TRBV12-4 to TRBJ1-2; 7 positions agree with TRBD1. The CDR3 is 11 residues long. V trimming: 8 bases; J trimming: 7 bases; junction bases outside the gene matches: 4. CDR3 coding DNA: TGTGCCAGCGGTACAGGGGTTGGCTACACCTTC. Its translation is CASGTGVGYTF.

This clonotype was observed a handful of times. The chain recombines TRBV5-1 with TRBJ2-4, with D perhaps TRBD1 (6 bases). This CDR3 has 15 residues. V lost 5 bases and J lost 0, with 12 bases in between. The V gene's germline CDR1 is SGHRS and CDR2 YFSETQ. The DNA of the CDR3 is TGCGCCAGCAGTTGGGACATCCTAGCCAAAAACATTCAGTACTTC. Translated, it gives CASSWDILAKNIQYF.

This clonotype was seen a handful of times. J is TRBJ2-2 and V is TRBV7-2; 8 bases agree with TRBD1. V was pared by 3 bases and J by 8 bases, with 11 bases of the junction left unmatched. Per germline, CDR1 SGHTA and CDR2 FQGNSA. The CDR3 loop spans 16 amino acids. CDR3 nucleotides: TGTGCCAGCAGCTTGAATAGGGACAGGTTCGAAGGGGAGCTGTTTTTT. Protein product: CASSLNRDRFEGELFF.

The chain couples TRBV20-1 to TRBJ2-1; the D call may be TRBD1 or TRBD2 (5 bases each). The CDR3 length is 16 residues. Trimming removed 5 bases at V and 0 bases at J, with 17 bases between. Germline V gene data show CDR1 as DFQATT and CDR2 as SNEGSKA (reference sequence). The CDR3 DNA follows: TGCAGTGCTCCCACGGGGACGGGGCTCTCCTACAATGAGCAGTTCTTC. Its translation is CSAPTGTGLSYNEQFF.

This clonotype was seen more than once but under ten times. J is TRBJ2-3 and V is TRBV20-1; 8 bases map to TRBD2. Germline trimming cut 6 bases from V and 6 bases from J; bases unmatched to any gene: 8. Germline assignment: CDR1 DFQATT and CDR2 SNEGSKA (reference sequence). There are 13 residues in the CDR3. The CDR3 sequence is CSAKREYVDTQYF. In nucleotides, the CDR3 is TGCAGTGCAAAGCGGGAGTACGTGGATACGCAGTATTTT.

The sample holds a few counts of this clonotype. This sequence joins TRBV4-3 and TRBJ2-7; 7 positions match TRBD2. The J segment lost 3 bases and the V segment lost 1 base, leaving 15 bases of the junction unmatched. Germline lookup yields CDR1 LGHNA and CDR2 YSLEER. The CDR3 runs to 18 residues. The CDR3 protein is CASSQGLAGFPDYYEQYF. The CDR3 region has the DNA TGCGCCAGCAGCCAAGGACTAGCAGGATTCCCTGATTACTACGAGCAGTACTTC.

This clonotype came up a few times. This rearrangement joins TRBV12-3 or TRBV12-4 to TRBJ1-6; 8 positions agree with TRBD1. The length of the CDR3 is 15 residues. V was clipped by 2 bases and J by 7 bases; unmatched bases: 4. The DNA of the CDR3 is TGTGCCAGCAGTTTACGCAGGGGGCTGAATTCACCCCTCCACTTT. Its protein product is CASSLRRGLNSPLHF.

This clonotype has at least ten counts. The V and J genes are TRBV10-3 and TRBJ2-1, with 10 nucleotides matching TRBD2. CDR1 is ENHRY and CDR2 is SYGVKD in the germline V gene. This CDR3 is built from 20 residues. The junction had 13 bases not matched to a gene; V was cut back by 2 bases and J by 0 bases. The CDR3: CAISEPRERTSGTSYNEQFF. CDR3 DNA sequence: TGTGCCATCAGTGAGCCTAGGGAAAGAACTAGCGGGACCTCCTACAATGAGCAGTTCTTC.

This clonotype was observed a handful of times. The J gene is TRBJ2-1, the V gene TRBV5-1; a possible D gene is TRBD2 (7 bases). The germline gives CDR1 SGHRS, CDR2 YFSETQ. Trimming stripped 7 bases from V and 5 bases from J, with 19 bases between. There are 15 residues in the CDR3. The CDR3 loop reads CASHPGGSSNNEQFF. The DNA of the CDR3 is TGCGCCAGCCACCCGGGGGGCAGTTCGAACAATGAGCAGTTCTTC.

The chain is built from TRBV5-1 and TRBJ2-3; the D gene is possibly TRBD1 (6 bases). This CDR3 is built from 16 residues. V was cut by 0 bases and J by 4 bases, with 15 bases left in between. Germline loops: CDR1 SGHRS, CDR2 YFSETQ. The CDR3 here is CASSLVGRGYADTQYF. CDR3 DNA sequence: TGCGCCAGCAGCTTGGTCGGCAGGGGTTACGCAGATACGCAGTATTTT.